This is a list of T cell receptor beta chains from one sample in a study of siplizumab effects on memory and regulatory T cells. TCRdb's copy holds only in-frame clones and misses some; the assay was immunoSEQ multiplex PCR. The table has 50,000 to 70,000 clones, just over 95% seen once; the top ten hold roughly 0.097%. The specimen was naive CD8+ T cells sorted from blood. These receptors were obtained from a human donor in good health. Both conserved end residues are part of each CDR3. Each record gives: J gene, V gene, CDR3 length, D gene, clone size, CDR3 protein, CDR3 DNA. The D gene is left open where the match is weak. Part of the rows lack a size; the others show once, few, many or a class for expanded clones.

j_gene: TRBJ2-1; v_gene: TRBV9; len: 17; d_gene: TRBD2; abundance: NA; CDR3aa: CASSVSGGPTGGNEQFF; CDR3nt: TGTGCCAGCAGCGTTAGCGGGGGCCCAACGGGGGGAAATGAGCAGTTCTTC
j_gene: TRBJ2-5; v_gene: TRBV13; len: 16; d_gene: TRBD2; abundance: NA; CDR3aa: CASSAVGSGDQETQYF; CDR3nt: TGTGCCAGCAGCGCGGTGGGTAGCGGGGATCAAGAGACCCAGTACTTC
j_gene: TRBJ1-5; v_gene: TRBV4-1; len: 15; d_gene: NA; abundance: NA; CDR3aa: CASSDDSNSNQPQHF; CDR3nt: TGCGCCAGCAGCGACGACAGTAATAGCAATCAGCCCCAGCATTTT
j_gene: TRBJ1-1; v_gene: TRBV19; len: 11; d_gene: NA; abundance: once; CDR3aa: CASSMVGEAFF; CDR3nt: TGTGCCAGTAGTATGGTTGGGGAGGCTTTCTTT
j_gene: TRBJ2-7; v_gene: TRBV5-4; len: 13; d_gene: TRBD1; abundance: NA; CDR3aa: CASSLQGSDEQYF; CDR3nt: TGTGCCAGCAGCCTACAGGGGAGCGACGAGCAGTACTTC
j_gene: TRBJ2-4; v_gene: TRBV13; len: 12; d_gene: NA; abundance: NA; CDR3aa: CASSLAKNIQYF; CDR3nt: TGTGCCAGCAGCCTAGCCAAAAACATTCAGTACTTC
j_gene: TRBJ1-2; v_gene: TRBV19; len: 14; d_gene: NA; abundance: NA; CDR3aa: CASSPGATIYGYTF; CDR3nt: TGTGCCAGTAGTCCAGGGGCAACAATCTATGGCTACACCTTC
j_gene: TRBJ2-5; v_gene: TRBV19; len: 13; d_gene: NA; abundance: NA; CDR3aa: CASRPKGGETQYF; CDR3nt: TGTGCCAGTAGGCCAAAAGGGGGAGAGACCCAGTACTTC
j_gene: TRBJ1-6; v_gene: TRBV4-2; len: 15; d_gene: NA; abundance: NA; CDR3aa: CASSQERDYNSPLHF; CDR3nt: TGTGCCAGCAGCCAAGAGAGGGACTATAATTCACCCCTCCACTTT
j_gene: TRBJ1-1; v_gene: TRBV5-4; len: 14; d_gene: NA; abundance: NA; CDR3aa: CASSLWGAHTEAFF; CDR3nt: TGTGCCAGCAGCTTGTGGGGTGCCCACACTGAAGCTTTCTTT
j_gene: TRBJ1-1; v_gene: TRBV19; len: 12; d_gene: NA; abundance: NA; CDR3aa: CASKQGNTEAFF; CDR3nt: TGTGCCAGTAAACAGGGAAACACTGAAGCTTTCTTT
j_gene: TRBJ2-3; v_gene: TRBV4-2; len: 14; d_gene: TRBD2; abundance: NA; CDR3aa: CASSFLAGGNTQYF; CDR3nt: TGTGCCAGCAGCTTTCTAGCGGGGGGGAATACGCAGTATTTT
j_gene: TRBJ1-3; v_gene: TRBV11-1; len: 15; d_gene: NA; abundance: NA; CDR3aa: CASSLQGPPSDTIYF; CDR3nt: TGTGCCAGCAGCTTACAGGGGCCTCCTTCGGACACCATATATTTT
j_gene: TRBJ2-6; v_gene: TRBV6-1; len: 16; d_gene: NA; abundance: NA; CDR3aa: CASSEGWGSGANVLTF; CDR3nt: TGTGCCAGCAGTGAAGGGTGGGGCTCTGGGGCCAACGTCCTGACTTTC
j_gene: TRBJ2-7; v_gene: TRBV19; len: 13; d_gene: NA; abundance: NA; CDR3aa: CATKQGGTYEQYF; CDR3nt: TGTGCCACAAAGCAGGGGGGGACCTACGAGCAGTACTTC
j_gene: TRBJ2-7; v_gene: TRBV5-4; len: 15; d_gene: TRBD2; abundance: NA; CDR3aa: CASSFGPAGGQEQYF; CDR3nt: TGTGCCAGCAGCTTCGGACCAGCGGGGGGGCAAGAGCAGTACTTC
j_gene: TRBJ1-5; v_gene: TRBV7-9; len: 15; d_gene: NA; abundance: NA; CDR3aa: CASSSGVGIYQPQHF; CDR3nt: TGTGCCAGCAGCTCCGGGGTAGGGATTTATCAGCCCCAGCATTTT
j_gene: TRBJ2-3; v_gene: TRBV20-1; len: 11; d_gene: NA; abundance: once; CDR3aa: CSAEGLDTQYF; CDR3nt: TGCAGTGCAGAAGGGCTAGATACGCAGTATTTT
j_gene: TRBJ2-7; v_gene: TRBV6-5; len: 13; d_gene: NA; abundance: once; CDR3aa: CASSYSGAYEQYF; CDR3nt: TGTGCCAGCAGTTACTCTGGAGCCTACGAGCAGTACTTC
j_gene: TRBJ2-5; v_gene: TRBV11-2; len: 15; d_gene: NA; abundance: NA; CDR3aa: CASSVTWAEKETQYF; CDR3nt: TGTGCCAGCAGCGTCACTTGGGCTGAAAAAGAGACCCAGTACTTC
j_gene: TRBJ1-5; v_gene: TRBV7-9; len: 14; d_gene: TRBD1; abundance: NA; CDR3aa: CASSLGQGAQPQHF; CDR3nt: TGTGCCAGCAGCTTGGGACAGGGGGCTCAGCCCCAGCATTTT
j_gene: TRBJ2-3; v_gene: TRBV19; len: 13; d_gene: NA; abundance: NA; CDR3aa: CASMGELEDTQYF; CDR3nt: TGTGCCAGTATGGGGGAACTAGAGGATACGCAGTATTTT
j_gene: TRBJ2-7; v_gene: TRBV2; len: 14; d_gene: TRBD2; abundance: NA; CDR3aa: CASTIAGDLYEQYF; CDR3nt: TGTGCCAGCACTATAGCGGGGGACCTCTACGAGCAGTACTTC
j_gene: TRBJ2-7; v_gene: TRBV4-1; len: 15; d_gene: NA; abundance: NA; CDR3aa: CASSQERRDPYEQYF; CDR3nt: TGCGCCAGCAGCCAAGAACGGCGGGACCCCTACGAGCAGTACTTC
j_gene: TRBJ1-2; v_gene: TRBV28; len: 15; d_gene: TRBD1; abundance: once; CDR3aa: CASSKDRGVYYGYTF; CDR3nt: TGTGCCAGCAGCAAGGACAGGGGAGTGTACTATGGCTACACCTTC
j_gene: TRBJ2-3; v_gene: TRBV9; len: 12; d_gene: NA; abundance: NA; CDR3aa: CASSGGGDTQYF; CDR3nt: TGTGCCAGCAGTGGAGGGGGGGACACGCAGTATTTT
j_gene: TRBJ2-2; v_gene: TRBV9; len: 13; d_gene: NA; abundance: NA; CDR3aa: CASSDRRTGELFF; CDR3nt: TGTGCCAGCAGCGACCGACGGACCGGGGAGCTGTTTTTT
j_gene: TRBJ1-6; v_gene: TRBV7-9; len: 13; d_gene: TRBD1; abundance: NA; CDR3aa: CASSPGQGKPLHF; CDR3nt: TGTGCCAGCAGCCCCGGACAGGGGAAACCCCTCCACTTT
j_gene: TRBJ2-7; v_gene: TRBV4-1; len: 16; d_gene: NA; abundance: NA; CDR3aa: CASSQEWSGSSYEQYF; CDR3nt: TGCGCCAGCAGCCAAGAATGGTCCGGGAGCTCCTACGAGCAGTACTTC
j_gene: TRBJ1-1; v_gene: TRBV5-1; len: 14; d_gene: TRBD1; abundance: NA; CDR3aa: CASSLGQGATEAFF; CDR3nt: TGCGCCAGCAGCTTGGGACAGGGGGCCACTGAAGCTTTCTTT
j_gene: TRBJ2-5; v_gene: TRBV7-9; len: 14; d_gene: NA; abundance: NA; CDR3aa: CASSLEGGLETQYF; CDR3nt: TGTGCCAGCAGCTTAGAAGGAGGGCTTGAGACCCAGTACTTC
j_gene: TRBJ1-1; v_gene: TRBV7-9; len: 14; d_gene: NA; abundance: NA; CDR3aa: CASSLEWGDTEAFF; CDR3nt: TGTGCCAGCAGCTTAGAGTGGGGGGACACTGAAGCTTTCTTT
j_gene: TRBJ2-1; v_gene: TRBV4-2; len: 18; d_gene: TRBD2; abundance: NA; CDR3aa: CASSQDGRLAGGMNEQFF; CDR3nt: TGTGCCAGCAGCCAAGATGGGAGACTAGCGGGGGGAATGAATGAGCAGTTCTTC
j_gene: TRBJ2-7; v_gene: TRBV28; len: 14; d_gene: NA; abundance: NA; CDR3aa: CASISLRQGYEQYF; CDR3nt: TGTGCCAGCATATCGCTGCGGCAGGGCTACGAGCAGTACTTC
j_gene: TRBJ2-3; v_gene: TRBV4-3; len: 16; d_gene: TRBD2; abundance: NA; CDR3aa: CASSQIAGGLGDTQYF; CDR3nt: TGCGCCAGCAGCCAAATAGCGGGGGGGCTGGGAGATACGCAGTATTTT
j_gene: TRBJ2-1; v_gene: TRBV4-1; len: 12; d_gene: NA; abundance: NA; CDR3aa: CASSQVGNEQFF; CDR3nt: TGCGCCAGCAGCCAAGTAGGCAATGAGCAGTTCTTC
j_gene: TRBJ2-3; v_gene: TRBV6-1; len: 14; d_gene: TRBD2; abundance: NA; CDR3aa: CATGGGISTDTQYF; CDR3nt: TGTGCCACCGGGGGGGGCATCAGCACAGATACGCAGTATTTT
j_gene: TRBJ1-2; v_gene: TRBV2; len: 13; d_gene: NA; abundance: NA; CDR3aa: CASRDTGIYGYTF; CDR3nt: TGTGCCAGCAGGGATACAGGGATCTATGGCTACACCTTC
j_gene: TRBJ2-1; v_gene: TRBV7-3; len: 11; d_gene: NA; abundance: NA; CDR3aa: CASGTGNEQFF; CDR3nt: TGTGCCAGCGGTACAGGGAATGAGCAGTTCTTC
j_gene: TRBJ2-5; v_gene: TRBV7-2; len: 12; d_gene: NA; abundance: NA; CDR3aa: CASSMTGGTQYF; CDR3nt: TGTGCCAGCAGCATGACTGGGGGGACCCAGTACTTC
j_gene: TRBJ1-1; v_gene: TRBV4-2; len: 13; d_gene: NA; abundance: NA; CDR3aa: CASSQGSTFEAFF; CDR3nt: TGTGCCAGCAGCCAAGGATCCACTTTTGAAGCTTTCTTT
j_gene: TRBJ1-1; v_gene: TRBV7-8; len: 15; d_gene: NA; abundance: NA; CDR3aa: CASSFNPSRNTEAFF; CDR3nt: TGTGCCAGCAGCTTTAATCCGTCTCGGAACACTGAAGCTTTCTTT
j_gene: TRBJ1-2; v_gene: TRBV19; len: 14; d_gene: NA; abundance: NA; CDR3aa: CASSITGSLNGYTF; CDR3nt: TGTGCCAGTAGTATAACAGGGAGTTTGAATGGCTACACCTTC
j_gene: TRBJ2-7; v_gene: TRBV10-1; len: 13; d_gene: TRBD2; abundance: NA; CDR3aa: CASSEAGVSEQYF; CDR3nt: TGCGCCAGCAGTGAGGCGGGGGTTAGCGAGCAGTACTTC
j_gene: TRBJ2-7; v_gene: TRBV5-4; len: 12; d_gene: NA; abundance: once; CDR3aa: CASSLLSNEQYF; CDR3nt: TGTGCCAGCAGCTTGTTGAGTAACGAGCAGTACTTC
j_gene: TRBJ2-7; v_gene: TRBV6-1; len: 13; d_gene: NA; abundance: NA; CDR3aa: CAITQVGVNEQYF; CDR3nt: TGTGCCATCACTCAGGTGGGGGTGAACGAGCAGTACTTC
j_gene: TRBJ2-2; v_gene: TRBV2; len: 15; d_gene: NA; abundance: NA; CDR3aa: CASIRRAPGTGELFF; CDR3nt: TGTGCCAGCATTCGGAGAGCACCGGGCACCGGGGAGCTGTTTTTT
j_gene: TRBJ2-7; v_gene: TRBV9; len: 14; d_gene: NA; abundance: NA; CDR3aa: CASSVEDAAYEQYF; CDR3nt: TGTGCCAGCAGCGTAGAGGATGCGGCCTACGAGCAGTACTTC
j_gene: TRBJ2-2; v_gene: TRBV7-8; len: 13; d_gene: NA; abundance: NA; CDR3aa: CASSLVANWELFF; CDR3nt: TGTGCCAGCAGCTTAGTTGCGAATTGGGAGCTGTTTTTT
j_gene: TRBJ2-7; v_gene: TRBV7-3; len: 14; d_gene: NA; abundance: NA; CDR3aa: CASSTGPVGYEQYF; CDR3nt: TGTGCCAGCAGTACAGGGCCCGTCGGTTACGAGCAGTACTTC
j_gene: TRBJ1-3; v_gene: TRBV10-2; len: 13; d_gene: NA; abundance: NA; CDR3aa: CASSEERVGTIYF; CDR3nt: TGCGCCAGCAGTGAAGAAAGGGTGGGCACCATATATTTT
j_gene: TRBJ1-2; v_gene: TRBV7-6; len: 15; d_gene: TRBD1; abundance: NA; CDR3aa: CASSLRDRVDYGYTF; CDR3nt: TGTGCCAGCAGCCTCCGGGACAGGGTGGACTATGGCTACACCTTC
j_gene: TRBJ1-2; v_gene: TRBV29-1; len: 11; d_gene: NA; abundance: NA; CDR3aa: CSVTANYGYTF; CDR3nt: TGCAGCGTTACAGCTAACTATGGCTACACCTTC
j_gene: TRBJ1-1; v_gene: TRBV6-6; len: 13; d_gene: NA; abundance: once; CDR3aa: CASSYGGQPPAFF; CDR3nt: TGTGCCAGCAGTTACGGCGGGCAGCCCCCGGCTTTCTTT